What follows are 19 T cell receptor beta chains derived from one specimen sequenced in a study of blood T cell repertoires in COVID-19. The table came from immunoSEQ multiplex PCR; TCRdb's copy has only in-frame clones and leaves some out. Here the sample spans 100,000 to 150,000 clones, 90% being singletons. The material sequenced was peripheral blood. The source of these receptors is a woman in her sixties or seventies with COVID-19, enrolled during active disease.

The J gene is TRBJ2-7, the V gene TRBV18, with TRBD2 matching over 15 bases. Looked up from germline, CDR1 is KGHSH and CDR2 is LQKENI. The CDR3 contains 18 residues. Trimming removed 3 bases from V and 6 bases from J; junction bases left unmatched: 12. In nucleotides, the CDR3 is TGTGCCAGCTCACCGTGGACTAGCGGGGGGGCCGGTTACGGCGAGCAGTACTTC. Translating gives CASSPWTSGGAGYGEQYF. Complete variable domain (other parts from reference TRBV18 and TRBJ2-7): NAGVMQNPRHLVRRRGQEARLRCSPMKGHSHVYWYRQLPEEGLKFMVYLQKENIIDESGMPKERFSAEFPKEGPSILRIQQVVRGDSAAYFCASSPWTSGGAGYGEQYFGPGTRLTVT.

The gene calls are TRBV24-1 and TRBJ2-5; 9 bases match TRBD1. The germline gives CDR1 KGHDR, CDR2 SFDVKD. With 7 bases clipped from V and 5 bases from J, the junction kept 7 bases outside the gene matches. The CDR3 totals 14 residues. CDR3 protein: CATRGQGVGETQYF. CDR3 nucleotide sequence: TGTGCCACCAGGGGACAGGGCGTAGGGGAGACCCAGTACTTC.

The chain is built from TRBV19 and TRBJ2-1, with D tentatively TRBD2 (6 bases). The germline V gene encodes CDR1 LNHDA and CDR2 SQIVND (reference sequence). CDR3 length: 16 residues. V was cut by 3 bases and J by 0 bases, with 12 bases left in between. The CDR3 region has the DNA TGTGCCAGTAGTATTTGGCGGGGACTCTCCTACAATGAGCAGTTCTTC. Residues: CASSIWRGLSYNEQFF.

Only one count was recorded for this clone. The V gene is TRBV7-3, the J gene TRBJ1-2; TRBD1 aligns across 9 bases. This CDR3 comprises 12 residues. The trim removed 5 bases at V and 10 bases at J, leaving 5 bases unmatched. Looked up from germline, CDR1 is SGHTA and CDR2 is FQGTGA. CDR3 residues: CASSQGQGDYTF. The CDR3, as DNA: TGTGCCAGCAGCCAGGGACAGGGTGACTACACCTTC.

A single count supports this clone. This chain links TRBV30 with TRBJ1-2; D may be TRBD1 (5 bases). V was clipped by 5 bases and J by 4 bases, with 5 bases between them. This CDR3 is built from 10 residues. The germline CDR1 and CDR2 sequences are GTSNPN and SVGIG (reference sequence). The CDR3 is CAWDSYGYTF. The CDR3 region has the DNA TGTGCCTGGGACAGCTATGGCTACACCTTC.

The V gene is TRBV11-3, the J gene TRBJ2-1, with 7 nucleotides matching TRBD2. This CDR3 is built from 16 residues. Germline V gene lookup returns CDR1 SGHNT and CDR2 YENEEA. V lost 0 bases, J lost 8 bases, and 10 bases stayed unmatched. Written as DNA, the CDR3 is TGTGCCAGCAGCTTAGAGAGCGGGACCCCATCCGATGAGCAGTTCTTC. It specifies CASSLESGTPSDEQFF.

This chain joins TRBV29-1 and TRBJ1-3, with TRBD1 matching over 10 bases. Per germline, CDR1 SQVTM and CDR2 ANQGSEA. With 6 bases clipped from V and 4 bases from J, the junction kept 6 bases outside the gene matches. The CDR3 covers 14 residues. The CDR3 is CSVTTGGRGNTIYF. CDR3 nucleotide sequence: TGCAGCGTAACGACAGGGGGCAGAGGAAACACCATATATTTT.

This chain links TRBV7-9 with TRBJ1-6; 8 bases are shared with TRBD1. The germline V gene encodes CDR1 SEHNR and CDR2 FQNEAQ (reference sequence). V shed 1 base and J 7 bases; nucleotides not matched to a gene: 3. The CDR3 sequence is 15 residues long. For the CDR3, the DNA is TGTGCCAGCAGCTTAGGGACAGGGCGGAATTCACCCCTCCACTTT. It translates to CASSLGTGRNSPLHF. The complete variable domain, with remaining parts taken from reference TRBV7-9 and TRBJ1-6, reads DTGVSQNPRHKITKRGQNVTFRCDPISEHNRLYWYRQTLGQGPEFLTYFQNEAQLEKSRLLSDRFSAERPKGSFSTLEIQRTEQGDSAMYLCASSLGTGRNSPLHFGNGTRLTVT.

The V call is TRBV9, the J call TRBJ2-7, with a possible D match to TRBD2 (5 bases). Germline CDR1 reads SGDLS; CDR2 reads YYNGEE. Between the trimmed V and J ends, which lost 0 bases and 6 bases, there was a span of 7 bases. There are 12 residues in the CDR3. CDR3 amino acids: CASSVDAGEQYF. CDR3 DNA: TGTGCCAGCAGCGTAGACGCGGGCGAGCAGTACTTC.

The chain has TRBV7-8 and TRBJ1-4, with a weak D call TRBD1 (5 bases). Germline lookup yields CDR1 SGHVS and CDR2 FQNEAQ. This CDR3 has 15 amino acids. V gave up 1 base and J gave up 8 bases, with 14 bases separating them. The CDR3 DNA sequence: TGTGCCAGCAGCTTAGGTCAGGGATTGGGCGAAAAACTGTTTTTT. Translating it yields CASSLGQGLGEKLFF.

The gene calls are TRBV27 and TRBJ2-7; perhaps TRBD2 as D (6 bases). CDR1 is MNHEY, CDR2 SMNVEV, per germline (reference sequence). V was cut by 3 bases and J by 2 bases, with 14 bases left in between. The CDR3 has 15 amino acids. The CDR3 DNA follows: TGTGCCAGCAGTTTGGGCCGGGGGTACCCCTACGAGCAGTACTTC. Amino acids: CASSLGRGYPYEQYF.

The chain carries TRBV6-6 and TRBJ2-7; D is unclear. V dropped 5 bases and J dropped 4 bases, with 6 bases sitting between them. Germline lookup yields CDR1 MNHNY and CDR2 SVGAGI (reference sequence). There are 11 residues in the CDR3. The CDR3 region is CASSPQYEQYF. Written as DNA, the CDR3 is TGTGCCAGCAGTCCCCAATACGAGCAGTACTTC.

This clone has only one observation. This chain uses TRBV6-5 with TRBJ1-1; D remains unclear. CDR1 and CDR2 from the germline V gene are MNHEY and SVGAGI. V lost 8 bases to trimming and J lost 1 base, with 5 bases between them. CDR3 size: 11 residues. The chain's CDR3 is CASSRNTEAFF. DNA for the CDR3: TGTGCCAGCTCCAGGAACACTGAAGCTTTCTTT.

The chain joins TRBV6-2 or TRBV6-3 to TRBJ2-3; 7 positions agree with TRBD2. V lost 2 bases to trimming and J lost 5 bases; unmatched junction nucleotides: 13. The V gene's germline CDR1 is MNHEY and CDR2 SVGEGT. The length of the CDR3 is 17 residues. Here the CDR3 reads CASSYPSSGLVGDTQYF. The CDR3 DNA sequence: TGTGCCAGCAGTTACCCGTCTAGCGGTCTCGTGGGAGATACGCAGTATTTT.

This sequence joins TRBV5-6 and TRBJ1-5; 11 bases align to TRBD1. Germline lookup yields CDR1 SGHDT and CDR2 YYEEEE. Germline trimming cut 4 bases from V and 2 bases from J; bases unmatched to any gene: 5. This CDR3 has 16 amino acids. CDR3 protein: CASSRGQGARNQPQHF. The CDR3, as DNA: TGTGCCAGCAGCCGAGGACAGGGGGCGCGCAATCAGCCCCAGCATTTT.

V and J are TRBV7-8 and TRBJ2-1; 9 bases line up with TRBD1. The CDR3 runs 17 residues. Per the germline V gene, CDR1 is SGHVS and CDR2 is FQNEAQ. J lost 6 bases, V lost 5 bases, and 14 bases had no gene match. The CDR3 coding sequence is TGTGCCAGCAGCCATATAGCGACAGGGGGAGGACTCAATGAGCAGTTCTTC. This sequence encodes CASSHIATGGGLNEQFF.

This CDR3 reads CASSQETVNTEAFF. The CDR3 nucleotides read TGTGCCAGCAGCCAAGAGACAGTGAACACTGAAGCTTTCTTT. The rearrangement joins TRBV3-1 (or the pseudogene TRBV3-2) to TRBJ1-1; maybe TRBD1 (5 bases). The CDR3 totals 14 residues. Trimming removed 0 bases from V and 0 bases from J, with 5 bases in between. From germline, CDR1 is LGHDT and CDR2 YNNKEL (reference sequence).

Only one count was recorded for this clone. The CDR3 sequence is CASSQGVALLEQYF. The CDR3 nucleotides are TGTGCCAGCAGCCAAGGGGTAGCTCTCCTCGAGCAGTACTTC. The gene calls are TRBV3-1 (or the pseudogene TRBV3-2) and TRBJ2-7; D not resolved. Germline V lookup: CDR1 LGHDT, CDR2 YNNKEL (reference sequence). Trimming shortened V by 1 base and J by 6 bases, and 13 bases separated the two germline ends. This CDR3 has 14 residues.

The chain joins TRBV27 to TRBJ2-2, with D possibly matching TRBD1 (5 bases). In germline, CDR1 is MNHEY, CDR2 SMNVEV (reference sequence). V was cut by 3 bases and J by 2 bases, with 19 bases left in between. The CDR3 length is 18 residues. The CDR3 loop is CASSFSWTTLSNTGELFF. CDR3 in DNA: TGTGCCAGCAGTTTCTCCTGGACAACTCTAAGCAACACCGGGGAGCTGTTTTTT.